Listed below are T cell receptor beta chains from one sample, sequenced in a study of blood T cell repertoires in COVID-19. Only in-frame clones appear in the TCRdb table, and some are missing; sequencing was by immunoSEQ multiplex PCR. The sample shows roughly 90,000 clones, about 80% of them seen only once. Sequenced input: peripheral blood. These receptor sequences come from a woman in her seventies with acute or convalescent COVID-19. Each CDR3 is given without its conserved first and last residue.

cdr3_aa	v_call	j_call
ASRCCRASSYEQY	TRBV10-1	TRBJ2-7
ASSLGALGTDTQY	TRBV9	TRBJ2-3
AWTSSGFNTGELF	TRBV30	TRBJ2-2
ASSLGRGGADTQY	TRBV11-3	TRBJ2-3
ASSLDRTNQPQH	TRBV6-2/TRBV6-3	TRBJ1-5
ASSEPLFADTQY	TRBV6-1	TRBJ2-3
ASSYPTGGAYGYT	TRBV6-2/TRBV6-3	TRBJ1-2
ASSLPIQGNTIY	TRBV5-6	TRBJ1-3
ASSERRVGANVLT	TRBV2	TRBJ2-6
ASSLPGRVGEKLF	TRBV7-2	TRBJ1-4
ATSRDRGGAQH	TRBV15	TRBJ1-5
ASFTGWGEPQH	TRBV28	TRBJ1-5
ASSRIGPQF	TRBV12-3/TRBV12-4	TRBJ2-1
ASSSPLFAGRTGELF	TRBV28	TRBJ2-2
ASSPTGGGEQF	TRBV18	TRBJ2-1
ASSPAGYNEQF	TRBV28	TRBJ2-1
ASSQGTSGVGDTQY	TRBV3-1/TRBV3-2	TRBJ2-3
ASSQEQIPYNSPLH	TRBV4-3	TRBJ1-6
ASSQRQGPGELF	TRBV5-1	TRBJ2-2
ASSPAFTSSYEQY	TRBV3-1/TRBV3-2	TRBJ2-7
ASSTSGRAGNEQF	TRBV6-5	TRBJ2-1
ASSVRGGAGNEQF	TRBV7-3	TRBJ2-1
ASSYWGGFTEAF	TRBV6-2/TRBV6-3	TRBJ1-1
ASSHNRGGSSPIAEQY	TRBV3-1/TRBV3-2	TRBJ2-7
ASSTGTGVYGYT	TRBV9	TRBJ1-2
ASSLGGVEAF	TRBV7-2	TRBJ1-1
ASRDLAGNTGELF	TRBV28	TRBJ2-2
ASSLMGQANTEAF	TRBV7-3	TRBJ1-1
ASSPKALPYGYT	TRBV7-3	TRBJ1-2
ASILTGGSGNTIY	TRBV6-5	TRBJ1-3
ASSLAAGYEQY	TRBV5-4	TRBJ2-7
ASSYPQGRGVSTDTQY	TRBV6-2/TRBV6-3	TRBJ2-3
SVAPGQGSYEQY	TRBV29-1	TRBJ2-7
AISETGGETQY	TRBV10-3	TRBJ2-5
ASSDWRQRDEQF	TRBV2	TRBJ2-1
ASSQDQGAGETQY	TRBV3-1/TRBV3-2	TRBJ2-5
ASSFAGGRVNEQF	TRBV28	TRBJ2-1
ASGKGVVNTEAF	TRBV5-4	TRBJ1-1
ASSDPYTEAF	TRBV6-4	TRBJ1-1
ASSLVPGATNEKLF	TRBV7-8	TRBJ1-4
ASSWDKSGNTEAF	TRBV28	TRBJ1-1
ASSRTVLGTGFSYEQY	TRBV5-1	TRBJ2-7
ASSPGTGLYSPLH	TRBV18	TRBJ1-6
ASSFARGRSPLH	TRBV27	TRBJ1-6
ASSLGLDLEAF	TRBV11-2	TRBJ1-1
ASSLLGENQPQH	TRBV27	TRBJ1-5
ASSPRLQETQY	TRBV4-3	TRBJ2-5